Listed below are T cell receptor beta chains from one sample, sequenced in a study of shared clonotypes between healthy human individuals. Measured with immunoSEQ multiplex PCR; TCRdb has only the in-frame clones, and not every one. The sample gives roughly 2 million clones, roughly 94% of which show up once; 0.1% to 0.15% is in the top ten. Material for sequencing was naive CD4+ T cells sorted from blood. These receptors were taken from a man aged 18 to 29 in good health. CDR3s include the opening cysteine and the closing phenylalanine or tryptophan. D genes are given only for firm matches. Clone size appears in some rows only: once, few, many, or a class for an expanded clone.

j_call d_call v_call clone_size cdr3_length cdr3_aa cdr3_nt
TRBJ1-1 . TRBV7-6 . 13 CASSPDVNTEAFF TGTGCCAGCAGCCCGGATGTGAACACTGAAGCTTTCTTT
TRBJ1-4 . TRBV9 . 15 CASSSLGGLGEKLFF TGTGCCAGCAGCTCCCTCGGGGGCTTAGGTGAAAAACTGTTTTTT
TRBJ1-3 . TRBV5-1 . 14 CASRPLNSGNTIYF TGCGCCAGCCGGCCACTGAACTCTGGAAACACCATATATTTT
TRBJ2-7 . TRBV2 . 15 CASNLQGGESYEQYF TGTGCCAGCAATTTACAGGGAGGTGAATCCTACGAGCAGTACTTC
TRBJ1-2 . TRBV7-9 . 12 CASRDSGRGYTF TGTGCCAGCCGGGACTCCGGACGAGGCTACACCTTC
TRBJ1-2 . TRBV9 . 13 CASSVNDLYGYTF TGTGCCAGCAGCGTAAACGACCTCTATGGCTACACCTTC
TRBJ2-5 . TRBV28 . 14 CASSLFRGEETQYF TGTGCCAGCAGTTTATTCAGGGGAGAAGAGACCCAGTACTTC
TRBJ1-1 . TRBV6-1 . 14 CASRVKRGDTEAFF TGTGCCAGCAGAGTAAAACGTGGGGACACTGAAGCTTTCTTT
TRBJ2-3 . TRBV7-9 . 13 CASRLTGADTQYF TGTGCCAGCAGACTTACCGGCGCAGATACGCAGTATTTT
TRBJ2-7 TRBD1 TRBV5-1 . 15 CASTKTPGQGGEQYF TGCGCCAGTACTAAAACACCGGGACAGGGAGGCGAGCAGTACTTC
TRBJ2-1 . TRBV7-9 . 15 CASSLAALSYNEQFF TGTGCCAGCAGCTTGGCGGCGCTCTCCTACAATGAGCAGTTCTTC
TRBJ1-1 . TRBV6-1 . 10 CARWYTEAFF TGTGCCAGGTGGTACACTGAAGCTTTCTTT
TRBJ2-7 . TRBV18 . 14 CASSPGGGVYEQYF TGTGCCAGCTCACCAGGGGGCGGCGTGTACGAGCAGTACTTC
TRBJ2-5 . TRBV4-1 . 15 CASSQVGGIQETQYF TGCGCCAGCAGCCAAGTTGGAGGGATCCAAGAGACCCAGTACTTC
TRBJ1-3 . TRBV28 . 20 CASSFRGFRGDRSLGNTIYF TGTGCCAGCAGTTTTCGGGGTTTTCGAGGAGACAGGTCCTTGGGAAACACCATATATTTT
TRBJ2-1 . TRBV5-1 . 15 CASSPENRIRNEQFF TGCGCCAGCAGCCCAGAGAATAGGATAAGGAATGAGCAGTTCTTC
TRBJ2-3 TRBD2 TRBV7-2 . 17 CASSLAPSGGRTDTQYF TGTGCCAGCAGCTTAGCCCCCAGCGGGGGACGCACAGATACGCAGTATTTT
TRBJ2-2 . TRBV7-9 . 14 CASSFAGDTGELFF TGTGCCAGCAGCTTCGCAGGGGACACCGGGGAGCTGTTTTTT
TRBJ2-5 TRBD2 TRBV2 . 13 CASRLAGEETQYF TGTGCCAGCAGGCTAGCGGGAGAGGAGACCCAGTACTTC
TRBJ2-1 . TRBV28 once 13 CASRGHMYNEQFF TGTGCCAGCAGGGGACATATGTACAATGAGCAGTTCTTC
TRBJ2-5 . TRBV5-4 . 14 CASSWPGREETQYF TGTGCCAGCAGTTGGCCGGGACGGGAAGAGACCCAGTACTTC
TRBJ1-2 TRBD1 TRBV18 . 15 CASSRETGGEYGYTF TGTGCCAGCTCACGAGAGACAGGGGGCGAATATGGCTACACCTTC
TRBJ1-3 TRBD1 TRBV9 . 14 CASSVGDRGNTIYF TGTGCCAGCAGCGTAGGGGACAGGGGGAACACCATATATTTT
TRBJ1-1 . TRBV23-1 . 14 CASSQSRGETEAFF TGCGCCAGCAGTCAATCGCGGGGTGAAACTGAAGCTTTCTTT
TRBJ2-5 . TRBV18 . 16 CASSPPTGGRRETQYF TGTGCCAGCTCACCACCGACCGGGGGGCGCAGGGAGACCCAGTACTTC
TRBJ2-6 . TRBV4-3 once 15 CASSQGQPGANVLTF TGCGCCAGCAGCCAAGGGCAGCCTGGGGCCAACGTCCTGACTTTC
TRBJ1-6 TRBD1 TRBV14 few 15 CASSQGQGKNSPLHF TGTGCCAGCAGCCAAGGACAGGGGAAGAATTCACCCCTCCACTTT
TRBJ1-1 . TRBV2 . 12 CASSYSGTEAFF TGTGCCAGCAGTTACAGCGGAACTGAAGCTTTCTTT
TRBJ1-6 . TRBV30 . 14 CAWRDPRVSSPLHF TGTGCCTGGAGAGATCCCAGGGTTAGTTCACCCCTCCACTTT
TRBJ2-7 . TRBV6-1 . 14 CASSDLVLSYEQYF TGTGCCAGCAGTGACCTAGTACTCTCCTACGAGCAGTACTTC
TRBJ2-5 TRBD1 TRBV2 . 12 CAVGEGAETQYF TGTGCCGTCGGAGAGGGGGCAGAGACCCAGTACTTC
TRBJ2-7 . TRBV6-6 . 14 CASGEQTLRAEQYF TGTGCCAGCGGAGAACAGACCCTCAGGGCCGAGCAGTACTTC